This TCR beta chain was recorded in a study of control samples from healthy donors and cancer patients (TCRdb year 2020). Libraries were constructed by the immunoSEQ multiplex PCR assay. TCRdb mirrors the immuneACCESS table, restricted to in-frame sequences. Some clones are absent from its copies; in checked studies, under half trace to an unresolved V gene, and the reason for the others is unknown. Here the sample has under 100,000 clones; about 88% occur a single time. The top ten hold 13% to 15% of the sample. The germline V gene specifies SGHAT as CDR1 and FQNNGV as CDR2. The CDR3 goes from the cysteine to the phenylalanine over 17 residues. Only the CDR3 portion is preserved as DNA: 51 bases, with reading frame beginning at the first base. V is trimmed back by 1 base and J by 5 bases, and the junction contains 11 bases that no gene match accounts for. This clone appeared a single time. Its antigen is currently not known. No much larger clone is present one base from it, and per-base qualities are unavailable.

The sequence derives from a woman in her 70s in good health. Sample: blood. The chain employs TRBV11-2 and TRBJ2-1; the central 7 bases match TRBD2. The sequenced DNA is TGTGCCAGCAGCTTAGTTTTCCGTCTAGCGGACCACAATGAGCAGTTCTTC. This sequence encodes CASSLVFRLADHNEQFF.